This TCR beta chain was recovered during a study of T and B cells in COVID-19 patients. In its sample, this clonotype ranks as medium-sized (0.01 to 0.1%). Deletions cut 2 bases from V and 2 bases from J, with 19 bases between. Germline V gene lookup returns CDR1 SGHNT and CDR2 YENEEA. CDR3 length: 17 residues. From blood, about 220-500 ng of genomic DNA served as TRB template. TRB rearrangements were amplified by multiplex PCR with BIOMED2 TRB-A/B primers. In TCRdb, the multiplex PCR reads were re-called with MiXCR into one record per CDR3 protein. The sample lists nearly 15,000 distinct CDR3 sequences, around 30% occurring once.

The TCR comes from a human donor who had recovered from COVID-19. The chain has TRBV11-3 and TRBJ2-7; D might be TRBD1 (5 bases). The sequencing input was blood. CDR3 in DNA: TGTGCCAGCAGCTTAACTGCTGGGGCCGCAAGACCCTACGAGCAGTACTTC. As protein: CASSLTAGAARPYEQYF.